The present T cell receptor (beta chain) was sequenced within a study of sequential checkpoint blockade in melanoma. As for the study in general: More than 20 patients had tumor biopsies before treatment and at week 13.

TCRdb keeps only in-frame clones here, not all; method: immunoSEQ multiplex PCR. The table has about 12,000 clones, 26% seen once; the top ten hold about 20%. The V segment lost 2 bases and the J segment 2 bases; nucleotides outside the gene matches: 4. CDR1 and CDR2 from the germline V gene are MNHGY and SAAAGT. CDR3 length: 16 residues. Regarding treatment: randomized to nivolumab then ipilimumab (arm A) or the reverse (arm B). Sample share makes this clone medium-sized. This receptor was obtained from a human donor with melanoma. This chain links TRBV6-8 with TRBJ2-3; 10 bases map to TRBD2. Sequences were derived from tumor tissue (inferred from file names), sampled from a patient given nivolumab and ipilimumab in sequence. The CDR3 spells CASSYGTSEPTDTQYF. The CDR3 DNA reads as TGTGCCAGCAGTTACGGGACTAGCGAGCCCACAGATACGCAGTATTTT.